This T cell receptor (beta chain) originates from a study of shared clonotypes between healthy human individuals (dated by TCRdb to the early 2020s). About the investigation overall: The cohort comprised a couple of women and a few men aged 18 to 49 years. For each donor, CD4 naive and CD4 memory were each given three plates, CD8 naive was given two plates, and CD8 memory was given one plate. To estimate repertoire size and how much clonotype sharing occurs between individuals, the study deeply sequenced the blood TCR repertoires of five or six healthy adults. To increase sequencing depth and limit assay-specific biases, TCR repertoire library preparation and sequencing were carried out by different laboratories using diverse techniques. Leukapheresis yielded between about 0.9 and 9 billion PBMCs per donor.

The CDR3 goes from the cysteine to the phenylalanine over 15 residues. Only the CDR3 part of the read is kept: 45 bases, read in frame from the first base. The germline V gene yields SGHTA for CDR1 and FQGNSA for CDR2. Deletion took 2 bases off V and 3 bases off J, with a span of 12 bases between the germline ends. Donors were healthy HIV-negative adults with no recently reported acute infections or vaccinations. All donors were Caucasian adults living in Nashville, Tennessee, USA. Magnetic negative selection was used to enrich CD4+ T cells, after which naive cells were positively selected on CD45RA and the negative fraction became the memory subset. Blood was collected by leukapheresis, and PBMCs were isolated by Ficoll-Histopaque density gradient centrifugation and then cryopreserved in liquid nitrogen vapor phase. Analytical flow cytometry was used to check the purity and quantity of every magnetically sorted T cell population. Each sorted fraction had its genomic DNA isolated and then quantified by UV absorbance on a Nanodrop 2000c.

TCR CDR3 regions were amplified from genomic DNA by multiplex PCR using the deep immunoSEQ assay. Extracted genomic DNA from each cell subset was spread evenly across all wells of several immunoSEQ 96-well plates, with each plate serving as a replicate. Each replicate PCR for sorted subsets received roughly 0.2 ug genomic DNA, equal to about 30,000 T cell genomes. Purified libraries were measured with a Qubit 3.0 fluorometer, size-checked on a Bioanalyzer 2100, and measured again with the KAPA Library Quantification kit. Every immunoSEQ 96-well plate was sequenced on a separate single-read 150-cycle Illumina NextSeq 550 flow cell. The authors' pipeline ran thus. Because the immunoSEQ output included only junctional sequences and no quality scores, the filtering could not be the same as the filtering used for full-length reads. To assign V/J genes and CDR3, sequences were annotated using PyIR, a Python wrapper for IgBLAST v1.9, with IMGT germline references. Reads with weak V/J assignments (E-value above 1e-6), missing CDR3, stop codons, out-of-frame junctions, or ambiguous translated residues were removed. V3J clonotypes were defined by identical inferred V gene, J gene, and CDR3 amino acid sequence. Percentage overlap between repertoires was computed as shared unique clonotypes divided by the size of the smaller repertoire. Three approaches were used to assess repertoire richness: RTK rarefaction, the Chao1 estimator, and Recon v2.1 estimates of unobserved clonotypes. OLGA was used to compute generation probabilities for all TCRbeta clonotypes that the gDNA method yielded from a handful of donors. TCRdb took over this immuneACCESS table, retaining in-frame rearrangements with V and J assigned. Such tables are incomplete; in checked studies, under half of the missing clones stem from an unresolved V gene, and the remainder is unexplained. V and J calls plus clone size are reproduced from that table; the DNA served to infer D and trimming. In this sample the table shows 1.4 million to 1.5 million clones, roughly 96% of which occur a single time. The ten largest account for about 1% of the sample.

A note on this clone: Its antigen is not yet known. Base qualities were left out, and no much larger clone turns up one base away. Other DNA sequences within the sample encode an identical CDR3.

Results the study describes overall, beyond this receptor: Even with the large sequencing depth, rarefaction of the sorted-subset datasets indicated that sequencing was incomplete. Sampling was restricted to blood, and TCR repertoires in tissues likely differ from the TCR repertoires found in blood. Based on pairwise subsampling, the degree of clonotype sharing among donors was expected to be affected by sequencing depth. Compared with non-shared clonotypes, the clonotypes found in all four sorted-subset donors had higher generation probabilities. Estimated clonotype richness was generally larger for naive than for memory subsets. Sharing across several donors was observed for 4.5% to 6.5% of naive CD4, 3% to 3.5% of naive CD8, about 2.3% of memory CD4, and less than 0.45% of memory CD8 clonotypes. The genetic and exposure-history diversity represented was limited by the small number of donors.

The clonotype was recovered from a man aged 30 to 45 in good health. Sequenced: naive CD4+ T cells sorted from blood. This specimen's cell subset or site label, per the study, means: CD45RA+ positively selected. The rearrangement joined TRBV7-2 to TRBJ2-3; no D gene call is confident. The CDR3 corresponds to CASSLNRASTDTQYF. The nucleotide sequence is TGTGCCAGCAGCTTAAATCGGGCAAGTACAGATACGCAGTATTTT.